Presented here are 13 T cell receptor beta chains from one specimen sequenced in a study of T cell clonality in common variable immunodeficiency. Study findings and constraints: Reportedly, TCR beta sequences from common variable immunodeficiency showed fewer deletions and N-nucleotide insertions.

Some clones are missing from TCRdb's copy, which holds only in-frame ones; the method was immunoSEQ multiplex PCR. The repertoire consists of 14,000 or so clones, none detected only once. The antigens for these receptors are not known. The sequenced sample consisted of peripheral blood mononuclear cells. Every receptor here comes from a human donor with common variable immunodeficiency.

Turning to this clone: The read terminates 3 residues ahead of where the CDR3 ends, so the germline J gene completes it. The chain has TRBV2 and TRBJ1-2, with D possibly TRBD1 on 5 matching bases. Germline CDR1 SNHLY, CDR2 FYNNEI. The CDR3 sequence is 11 residues long. V lost 6 bases and J 6 bases, leaving 8 bases between the germline ends. The CDR3 reads CASRGGDGYTF. CDR3 DNA (partial): TGTGCCAGCAGGGGGGGGGATGGC.

Turning to this clone: Coverage ceases 3 residues before the CDR3 finishes, and the germline J gene fills in the end. The V gene is TRBV30, the J gene TRBJ2-5; a possible D gene is TRBD2 (6 bases). The CDR3 sequence is 14 residues long. The germline gives CDR1 GTSNPN, CDR2 SVGIG (reference sequence). Trimming cost V 3 bases and J 2 bases, with 13 bases left between them. The CDR3 region is CAWSGTETQETQYF. Partial CDR3 DNA: TGTGCCTGGAGCGGGACTGAGACGCAAGAGACC.

This clone has just a few counts. The read ends 3 residues early relative to the CDR3; the germline J gene fills the gap. V and J are TRBV11-2 and TRBJ2-7; TRBD1 might be the D (5 bases). V shed 5 bases and J shed 3 bases, with 14 bases lying between them. The CDR3 is 14 residues long. From germline, CDR1 is SGHAT and CDR2 FQNNGV. CDR3 DNA (partial): TGTGCCAGCAGCCAAGGTGTCAGGGACTACGAG. Its translation: CASSQGVRDYE. The whole CDR3 sequence reads CASSQGVRDYEQYF.

This clone was picked up a small number of times. The missing CDR3 end, 3 residues past where the read stops, is filled in from the germline J gene. The V gene is TRBV7-8, the J gene TRBJ2-5; 8 bases match TRBD2. V shed 5 bases and J 5 bases; nucleotides not matched to a gene: 19. The CDR3 loop spans 18 amino acids. The germline V gene encodes CDR1 SGHVS and CDR2 FQNEAQ. The CDR3 here is CASSGVRGGGITAETQYF. CDR3 DNA (partial): TGTGCCAGCAGCGGAGTACGGGGCGGGGGGATAACTGCGGAGACC.

A few counts support this clone. Read sequence stops 3 residues before the CDR3 end, and the germline J gene provides the missing end. This chain uses TRBV29-1 with TRBJ1-2; 7 bases are shared with TRBD1. Looked up from germline, CDR1 is SQVTM and CDR2 is ANQGSEA. V shed 7 bases, J shed 6 bases, and the junction held 11 bases outside the gene matches. CDR3 length: 13 amino acids. The CDR3 DNA, read in part, is TGCAGCGCCGGGGACAGTATAGAACATGGC. It codes for CSAGDSIEHG. The full CDR3 reads CSAGDSIEHGYTF.

This clone was detected many times. The read ends 3 residues shy of where the CDR3 ends; the end is completed using the germline J gene. The rearrangement links TRBV18 to TRBJ1-5, with unresolved D. With 8 bases removed from V and 1 base from J, the gap between germline ends came to 9 bases. The CDR3 covers 13 residues. Germline V gene sequence: CDR1 KGHSH, CDR2 LQKENI. CDR3 bases read: TGTGCCAGCGCCCCGCGGAGCAATCAGCCC. Translating it yields CASAPRSNQP. The complete CDR3 reads CASAPRSNQPQHF.

A note on this clone: The CDR3 end lies 3 residues beyond the end of the read and is filled in from the germline J gene. V and J are TRBV7-3 and TRBJ2-1; the match to TRBD1 covers 7 bases. The CDR3 consists of 15 residues. Germline-derived CDR1 and CDR2 are SGHTA and FQGTGA. V lost 2 bases, J lost 4 bases, and 5 bases stayed unmatched. The part of the CDR3 DNA that was read is TGTGCCAGCAGCTTACGGGGACAGTCTTACAATGAG. The encoded protein is CASSLRGQSYNE. The CDR3 in its entirety is CASSLRGQSYNEQFF.

This clone was counted many times. The observed sequence ends 3 residues before the CDR3 terminus, with the missing tail filled in from the germline J gene. V usage is TRBV7-8 and J usage is TRBJ1-1; TRBD1 aligns across 9 bases. The length of the CDR3 is 15 residues. Germline-derived CDR1 and CDR2 are SGHVS and FQNEAQ. Trimming took 2 bases from V and 1 from J; bases not matched to a gene: 2. CDR3 sequence: CASSLTDRGNTEAFF. CDR3 DNA (partial): TGTGCCAGCAGCTTAACGGACAGGGGGAACACTGAA.

Regarding this clone: Read coverage stops 3 residues before the CDR3 terminus; the germline J gene supplies the remainder. The chain employs TRBV7-2 and TRBJ1-6; perhaps TRBD1 as D (5 bases). The germline gives CDR1 SGHTA, CDR2 FQGNSA. The CDR3 contains 15 residues. Trimming shortened V by 1 base and J by 10 bases, and 14 bases separated the two germline ends. Here the CDR3 reads CASSLGSGGESPLHF. CDR3 DNA (partial): TGTGCCAGCAGCTTAGGTTCGGGGGGAGAATCACCC.

The CDR3 DNA, read in part, is TGCAGCGTCTCACAGGGATCCTACGAG. Translated: CSVSQGSYE. The CDR3 as a whole reads CSVSQGSYEQYF. The chain employs TRBV29-1 and TRBJ2-7, with D perhaps TRBD1 (6 bases). Read data end 3 residues before the CDR3 end; the end is taken from the germline J gene. From germline, CDR1 is SQVTM and CDR2 ANQGSEA. Trimming cost V 6 bases and J 1 base, with 10 bases left between them. The CDR3 length is 12 residues.

This clone was recorded many times. The read ends 3 residues early relative to the CDR3; the germline J gene fills the gap. The genes are TRBV5-1 and TRBJ2-5; the D gene is possibly TRBD2 (7 bases). The CDR3 extends over 16 amino acids. CDR1 is SGHRS and CDR2 is YFSETQ in the germline V gene. V was cut by 3 bases and J by 1 base, with 16 bases left in between. The DNA read from the CDR3 is TGCGCCAGCAGCTGGGGGGCTAGCGGAGGCCAAGAGACC. Amino acid sequence: CASSWGASGGQET. The entire CDR3 protein reads CASSWGASGGQETQYF.

Details on this clone: The read ends 3 residues before the CDR3 terminus; that terminus is restored from the germline J gene. The rearrangement joins TRBV7-2 to TRBJ1-1; 8 positions match TRBD1. The CDR3 is 15 residues long. CDR1 is SGHTA, CDR2 FQGNSA, per germline. Trimming cost V 5 bases and J 1 base; bases outside gene matches: 6. The covered CDR3 bases are TGTGCCAGCAGCAGTCAGGGGGCTAAGAACACTGAA. It codes for CASSSQGAKNTE. The whole CDR3 sequence reads CASSSQGAKNTEAFF.

This clone has a handful of counts. The read gets to within 3 residues of the CDR3 end, and the germline J gene fills in the rest. The chain employs TRBV18 and TRBJ2-7; 7 nucleotides line up with TRBD1. This CDR3 is 12 amino acids long. V lost 5 bases and J lost 3; bases outside the gene matches: 1. Germline CDR1 reads KGHSH; CDR2 reads LQKENI. The CDR3 here is CASSGTDYEQYF. The DNA read from the CDR3 is TGTGCCAGCTCAGGGACAGACTACGAG.